This T cell receptor beta chain was captured in a study of cytomegalovirus exposure and HLA in healthy donors. General study points: Several V segments, TRBV6-2 and TRBV6-3 among them, could not be told apart and were dropped.

With regard to this clone: Its target is not known.

PCR involved 60 Vbeta and 13 Jbeta primers. Generated by immunoSEQ multiplex PCR, the TCRdb table keeps only in-frame clones and is missing some. The table has 150,000 to 200,000 clones, approximately 70% seen once; the top ten hold roughly 2.7%. CDR1 is MGHRA, CDR2 YSYEKL, per germline. Trimming took 0 bases from V and 5 from J; bases not matched to a gene: 11. CDR3 length: 18 amino acids. The TCR was taken from a woman between 40 and 55 years old in good health and CMV-seropositive. This chain uses TRBV4-1 with TRBJ2-2; 8 nucleotides line up with TRBD2. The specimen was PBMCs. CDR3 loop: CASSQDFRTGGLTGELFF. The CDR3 coding sequence is TGCGCCAGCAGCCAAGATTTTAGGACGGGAGGGCTGACCGGGGAGCTGTTTTTT.